A selection of T cell receptor beta chains follows, all from one sample in a study of T cells after yellow fever vaccination. TCRdb ran MiXCR on the 5' RACE reads and lists one entry per CDR3 protein. The sample includes about 45,000 distinct CDR3 sequences, roughly 6.4% of them seen just once. The sequences come from CD8+ T cells not binding an NS4B(214-222) dextramer, sorted from PBMCs, collected 45 days after the yellow fever booster vaccination. The origin of the receptors is a man between 25 and 39 years old who received the YFV17D yellow fever vaccine. Both conserved end residues are part of each CDR3. D genes are given only for firm matches. A clone size is listed for some rows: how often the clone was seen (once, few, many), or a class if it is expanded.

d_gene,v_gene,abundance,j_gene,CDR3nt,CDR3aa
-,TRBV6-5,many,TRBJ2-4,TGTGCCAGCAGCCCCTCCGGGAACATTCAGTACTTC,CASSPSGNIQYF
TRBD1,TRBV27,many,TRBJ2-7,TGTGCCAGCAGTGTCGACAGGGTCGGCTACGAGCAGTACTTC,CASSVDRVGYEQYF
-,TRBV27,many,TRBJ2-2,TGTGCCAGCAGTTTATTAGGGGCAGCGAACACCGGGGAGCTGTTTTTT,CASSLLGAANTGELFF
-,TRBV5-5,few,TRBJ2-2,TGTGCCAGCAAGGCGGGCGGGGAGCTGTTTTTT,CASKAGGELFF
TRBD2,TRBV20-1,many,TRBJ2-7,TGCAGTGCTGTTAGCGGGAGGTACGAGCAGTACTTC,CSAVSGRYEQYF
-,TRBV29-1,many,TRBJ2-3,TGCAGCGTTGATGGTCGAGTTGGAGATACGCAGTATTTT,CSVDGRVGDTQYF
TRBD1,TRBV11-1,many,TRBJ2-2,TGTGCCAGCAGCCCCGGGACAGGGGGCGCGGACACCGGGGAGCTGTTTTTT,CASSPGTGGADTGELFF
TRBD1,TRBV24-1,many,TRBJ2-1,TGTGCCACCAGTGAGGAGCAGGGGGCCACCTACAATGAGCAGTTCTTC,CATSEEQGATYNEQFF
TRBD2,TRBV13,few,TRBJ2-7,TGTGCCAGCAGCGGGGAGGGAAACTACGAGCAGTACTTC,CASSGEGNYEQYF
-,TRBV27,many,TRBJ2-1,TGTGCCAGCAGCTTTCCGGCTCATGAGCAGTTCTTC,CASSFPAHEQFF
-,TRBV20-1,-,TRBJ2-7,TGCAGTGCTAGAGGTGGCACCGTCTACGAGCAGTACTTC,CSARGGTVYEQYF
TRBD1,TRBV9,many,TRBJ1-4,TGTGCCAGCAGCCAGGACAGGTCTGATGAAAAACTGTTTTTT,CASSQDRSDEKLFF
TRBD2,TRBV3-1,many,TRBJ2-5,TGTGCCAGCAGCGCTTCTCTAGCGGGAGGTGGTGAGACCCAGTACTTC,CASSASLAGGGETQYF
-,TRBV24-1,many,TRBJ2-5,TGTGCCACCAGTGATTTCCGGCCGGGCCTTGGGGAGACCCAGTACTTC,CATSDFRPGLGETQYF
-,TRBV9,-,TRBJ2-7,TGTGCCAGCAGCGTAGGGGGACACCGGACCTACGAGCAGTACTTC,CASSVGGHRTYEQYF
-,TRBV11-2,many,TRBJ2-3,TGTGCCAGCAGCTTATGGGTAGCGGCTAGCACAGATACGCAGTATTTT,CASSLWVAASTDTQYF
-,TRBV10-3,many,TRBJ2-1,TGTGCCATCAGTGATCTAGTAGACCTTCACTACAATGAGCAGTTCTTC,CAISDLVDLHYNEQFF
-,TRBV3-1,many,TRBJ2-2,TGTGCCAGCAGCCAAGTCGAAGCGGGCCCCGGGGAGCTGTTTTTT,CASSQVEAGPGELFF
-,TRBV28,many,TRBJ1-4,TGTGCCAGCAGTTTACAGCTCGTTGCAACTAATGAAAAACTGTTTTTT,CASSLQLVATNEKLFF
TRBD2,TRBV4-3,-,TRBJ2-2,TGCGCCAGCAGCCAAGATGGGCTAGCGGAAGCGAACACCGGGGAGCTGTTTTTT,CASSQDGLAEANTGELFF
-,TRBV20-1,many,TRBJ2-2,TGCAGTGCTAGTTCCGCCGGGGAGCTGTTTTTT,CSASSAGELFF
-,TRBV27,-,TRBJ2-7,TGTGCCAGCAGTTTATCGTCCAGGGCTGCCTACGAGCAGTACTTC,CASSLSSRAAYEQYF
-,TRBV5-1,many,TRBJ2-5,TGCGCCAGCAGCTTGTATGAAGCGGAGACCCAGTACTTC,CASSLYEAETQYF
-,TRBV11-2,many,TRBJ2-3,TGTGCCAGCTCGCCGTTTCGTGCCGCAGATACGCAGTATTTT,CASSPFRAADTQYF
-,TRBV5-1,many,TRBJ2-5,TGCGCCAGATCAAAGACCCAGTACTTC,CARSKTQYF
-,TRBV5-1,many,TRBJ2-3,TGCGCCAGCAGCCTCACAGATACGCAGTATTTT,CASSLTDTQYF
-,TRBV23-1,-,TRBJ2-5,TGCGCCAGCAGTCAGCAGTTGCGGCAAGAGACCCAGTACTTC,CASSQQLRQETQYF
TRBD2,TRBV7-9,many,TRBJ2-7,TGTGCCAGCAGCTCGAGACCTAGGGACTATAAGGGCTACGAGCAGTACTTC,CASSSRPRDYKGYEQYF
TRBD2,TRBV2,many,TRBJ2-3,TGTGCCAGCGTGGGCCGGGAGGTGTTAGGGGATACGCAGTATTTT,CASVGREVLGDTQYF
TRBD2,TRBV5-1,many,TRBJ2-7,TGCGCCAGCAGCTTAACTAGCGAAAAATCCTACGAGCAGTACTTC,CASSLTSEKSYEQYF
-,TRBV20-1,many,TRBJ2-1,TGCAGTGCTAAGGGGGCGGGGGACTACAATGAGCAGTTCTTC,CSAKGAGDYNEQFF
TRBD1,TRBV28,many,TRBJ2-3,TGTGCCAGCGACGACAGGGTCCCTAGCACAGATACGCAGTATTTT,CASDDRVPSTDTQYF
-,TRBV20-1,-,TRBJ2-5,TGCAGTGCTAGATATTACGGAACGCAAGAGACCCAGTACTTC,CSARYYGTQETQYF
TRBD2,TRBV7-9,many,TRBJ2-7,TGTGCCAGCAGCTTAGTAACTAGCGGGAGTGTTACCTACGAGCAGTACTTC,CASSLVTSGSVTYEQYF
-,TRBV12-3/TRBV12-4,medium-sized,TRBJ2-1,TGTGCCAGCAGTCCCCTGGGGGATGAGCAGTTCTTC,CASSPLGDEQFF
TRBD2,TRBV6-5,-,TRBJ2-4,TGTGTCAGCAGTTACTCCACGGCTAGCGGTCTGGACATTCAGTACTTC,CVSSYSTASGLDIQYF
TRBD2,TRBV3-1,many,TRBJ2-7,TGTGCCAGCAGCCGTTCTAGCGGCCTCTCCTACGAGCAGTACTTC,CASSRSSGLSYEQYF
-,TRBV28,many,TRBJ2-7,TGTGCCAGCAGTTTAATCCAGGGGAGCCACGAGCAGTACTTC,CASSLIQGSHEQYF
-,TRBV12-3/TRBV12-4,many,TRBJ1-2,TGTGCCAGCAGTTTAGGGGCAGGGGATTCTGGCTACACCTTC,CASSLGAGDSGYTF
-,TRBV20-1,many,TRBJ1-6,TGCAGTGCTAGAGCCCCGGGGCGGTATAATTCACCCCTCCACTTT,CSARAPGRYNSPLHF
-,TRBV5-1,many,TRBJ2-5,TGCGCCAGCAGCTCGGATTTTTACCGGCTGGAGACCCAGTACTTC,CASSSDFYRLETQYF
TRBD2,TRBV7-2,many,TRBJ2-1,TGTGCCAGCACCGACGGGGGGGACAATGAGCAGTTCTTC,CASTDGGDNEQFF
TRBD2,TRBV7-9,few,TRBJ2-7,TGTGCCAGCAGCTCGGCGGGAGGCCCTCGGGACGAGCAGTACTTC,CASSSAGGPRDEQYF
-,TRBV4-2,-,TRBJ2-5,TGTGCCAGCAGCCAAGAGATACTTGACACGTACCAAGAGACCCAGTACTTC,CASSQEILDTYQETQYF
TRBD1,TRBV29-1,few,TRBJ1-2,TGCAGCGTCATACGGGACAGCCGCTATGGCTACACCTTC,CSVIRDSRYGYTF
-,TRBV25-1,many,TRBJ1-1,TGTGCCAGCAGTCTCAGAGTGGACACTGAAGCTTTCTTT,CASSLRVDTEAFF
TRBD1,TRBV5-1,-,TRBJ2-7,TGCGCCAGCACCCGAGAAACAGGGGTTTACGAGCAGTACTTC,CASTRETGVYEQYF
TRBD1,TRBV6-5,many,TRBJ2-3,TGTGCCAGCAGTTACACCCAGGGGGCGAAGGATACGCAGTATTTT,CASSYTQGAKDTQYF
-,TRBV24-1,many,TRBJ2-1,TGTGCCACCAGTGATTCAAGCGGCCTCTACAATGAGCAGTTCTTC,CATSDSSGLYNEQFF
TRBD2,TRBV20-1,many,TRBJ2-7,TGCAGTGCTAGAGGCGGGAGGGACCCGAGCGAGCAGTACTTC,CSARGGRDPSEQYF
TRBD2,TRBV9,many,TRBJ2-1,TGTGCCAGCAGCGTAGCCCACCTGCCGCTTAGCGGGAGGGCTTACAATGAGCAGTTCTTC,CASSVAHLPLSGRAYNEQFF
TRBD2,TRBV7-8,many,TRBJ2-7,TGTGCCAGCAGCTTAGAGACTAGCGGGTCATTCTACGAGCAGTACTTC,CASSLETSGSFYEQYF
-,TRBV4-1,many,TRBJ1-5,TGCGCCAGCAGCCACGGGAATTCAGCAAATCAGCCCCAGCATTTT,CASSHGNSANQPQHF
TRBD2,TRBV5-1,many,TRBJ2-2,TGCGCCAGCAGCTTCCCAGGCCCTAGCGGGAGAGTCGACACCGGGGAGCTGTTTTTT,CASSFPGPSGRVDTGELFF